The 18 T cell receptor beta chains reported below all come from one sample, sequenced in a study of blood T cell repertoires in COVID-19. TCRdb's copy holds only in-frame clones and misses some; the assay was immunoSEQ multiplex PCR. The table has around 220,000 clones, roughly nine tenths seen once. The source material was peripheral blood. Every receptor here comes from a woman in her 50s with acute or convalescent COVID-19.

V usage is TRBV9 and J usage is TRBJ2-1; 7 nucleotides align to TRBD2. J was trimmed by 0 bases and V by 0 bases; bases with no gene match: 3. The CDR3 is 16 residues long. Germline V lookup: CDR1 SGDLS, CDR2 YYNGEE. The CDR3 DNA follows: TGTGCCAGCAGCGTAGCTAGGACTAGCTCCTACAATGAGCAGTTCTTC. Encoded protein: CASSVARTSSYNEQFF.

This chain uses TRBV12-3 or TRBV12-4 with TRBJ1-1; D remains unclear. V was clipped by 7 bases and J by 2 bases, with 8 bases between them. CDR3 size: 12 residues. The CDR3 sequence: CASTLLNTEAFF. CDR3 DNA: TGTGCCAGCACCCTTTTAAACACTGAAGCTTTCTTT.

V and J are TRBV7-2 and TRBJ1-1; the D gene is possibly TRBD1 (6 bases). Trimming pared 6 bases from V and 1 base from J, leaving 9 bases between. CDR1 and CDR2 (germline): SGHTA, FQGNSA. The CDR3 runs 13 residues. The CDR3 nucleotides read TGTGCCAGCAGGTCGACAGGGAACACTGAAGCTTTCTTT. Translated: CASRSTGNTEAFF.

The rearrangement joins TRBV5-6 to TRBJ2-7; TRBD1 matches 9 bases. CDR3 length: 14 residues. J lost 3 bases, V lost 2 bases, and 3 bases had no gene match. Germline lookup yields CDR1 SGHDT and CDR2 YYEEEE. This CDR3 reads CASSLQGADYEQYF. The CDR3 DNA sequence: TGTGCCAGCAGCTTACAGGGGGCGGACTACGAGCAGTACTTC.

This clone was recorded once. The rearrangement joins TRBV29-1 to TRBJ1-1; 12 nucleotides line up with TRBD1. Per the germline V gene, CDR1 is SQVTM and CDR2 is ANQGSEA. This CDR3 is built from 14 residues. V gave up 1 base and J gave up 5 bases; unmatched junction bases: 2. The CDR3 DNA is TGCAGCGTTGAAGGGGGACAGGGGGCAACTGAAGCTTTCTTT. This codes for CSVEGGQGATEAFF. The entire variable domain, with the rest obtained from reference TRBV29-1 and TRBJ1-1, is as follows: SAVISQKPSRDICQRGTSLTIQCQVDSQVTMMFWYRQQPGQSLTLIATANQGSEATYESGFVIDKFPISRPNLTFSTLTVSNMSPEDSSIYLCSVEGGQGATEAFFGQGTRLTVV.

The chain joins TRBV29-1 to TRBJ1-1; 7 positions agree with TRBD1. V trimming: 7 bases; J trimming: 0 bases; junction bases outside the gene matches: 8. This CDR3 has 14 amino acids. Looked up from germline, CDR1 is SQVTM and CDR2 is ANQGSEA. Here the CDR3 reads CSGGQAVLNTEAFF. The CDR3 bases are TGCAGCGGTGGACAGGCAGTTCTGAACACTGAAGCTTTCTTT.

The J gene is TRBJ1-1, the V gene TRBV6-5, with 8 bases that match TRBD1. CDR1 MNHEY and CDR2 SVGAGI come from the germline V gene. With 3 bases clipped from V and 2 bases from J, the junction kept 5 bases outside the gene matches. CDR3 length: 15 amino acids. DNA for the CDR3: TGTGCCAGCAGTTATCCTGGACAGGGAAACACTGAAGCTTTCTTT. The encoded protein is CASSYPGQGNTEAFF.

In DNA, the CDR3 is TGTGCCAGCAGCGCCGACAGCTCCTATGGCTACACCTTC. Translated, it gives CASSADSSYGYTF. J is TRBJ1-2 and V is TRBV11-3; a possible D gene is TRBD1 (5 bases). This CDR3 is 13 amino acids long. Germline V gives CDR1 SGHNT, CDR2 YENEEA. The V and J ends lost 5 bases and 4 bases respectively, with 11 bases between them.

This clone was detected only a few times. This sequence joins TRBV19 and TRBJ2-2; D uncertain. The ends were cut back, 5 bases at V and 3 bases at J, with 7 bases in the middle. Germline lookup yields CDR1 LNHDA and CDR2 SQIVND (reference sequence). The CDR3 is made up of 13 amino acids. The CDR3 DNA sequence: TGTGCCAGTAGTTTTCAGTACACCGGGGAGCTGTTTTTT. As protein: CASSFQYTGELFF.

This chain joins TRBV29-1 and TRBJ1-2; TRBD1 matches at 9 bases. There are 13 residues in the CDR3. J lost 5 bases, V lost 3 bases, and 4 bases had no gene match. The germline gives CDR1 SQVTM, CDR2 ANQGSEA. Here the CDR3 reads CSVEVDRGYGYTF. The CDR3 nucleotides read TGCAGCGTTGAGGTTGACAGGGGGTATGGCTACACCTTC.

This rearrangement joins TRBV5-1 to TRBJ1-4; D might be TRBD1 (6 bases). The length of the CDR3 is 15 residues. Trimming took off 0 bases at V and 3 bases at J, with 9 bases between the two ends. From germline, CDR1 is SGHRS and CDR2 YFSETQ. The CDR3 here is CASSLVGGPNEKLFF. CDR3 in DNA: TGCGCCAGCAGCTTGGTAGGGGGACCTAATGAAAAACTGTTTTTT.

The chain links TRBV12-5 to TRBJ2-1; D possibly corresponds to TRBD1 (6 bases). CDR1 and CDR2 (germline): LGHNT, FRNRAP. Trimming removed 4 bases from V and 0 bases from J, with 10 bases in between. The CDR3 loop spans 15 amino acids. The CDR3 DNA sequence: TGTGCTAGTGGTTACAGGGATAGCTCCTACAATGAGCAGTTCTTC. Translation: CASGYRDSSYNEQFF.

The rearrangement links TRBV6-5 to TRBJ2-5, with no clear D. Germline V gives CDR1 MNHEY, CDR2 SVGAGI. Trimming took off 6 bases at V and 1 base at J, with 9 bases between the two ends. The CDR3 runs 13 residues. The CDR3: CASRPSVQETQYF. CDR3 sequence (DNA): TGTGCCAGCAGACCGAGCGTCCAAGAGACCCAGTACTTC.

This clone has more than one count but fewer than ten. The chain employs TRBV19 and TRBJ1-2; no firm D call. The CDR3 runs 12 residues. The V and J ends lost 0 bases and 8 bases respectively, with 7 bases between them. CDR1 and CDR2 (germline): LNHDA, SQIVND (reference sequence). CDR3 bases: TGTGCCAGTAGTATAGAGGGCTGGGGCTACACCTTC. It is translated as CASSIEGWGYTF.

The rearrangement joins TRBV7-6 to TRBJ1-2; no clear D. Germline V gene lookup returns CDR1 SGHVS and CDR2 FNYEAQ. CDR3 length: 10 residues. With 5 bases removed from V and 12 bases from J, the gap between germline ends came to 10 bases. The chain's CDR3 is CASSPMGNTF. CDR3 nucleotide sequence: TGTGCCAGCAGCCCCATGGGCAACACCTTC. Combining the CDR3 with reference TRBV7-6 and TRBJ1-2 gives the whole variable domain GAGVSQSPRYKVTKRGQDVALRCDPISGHVSLYWYRQALGQGPEFLTYFNYEAQQDKSGLPNDRFSAERPEGSISTLTIQRTEQRDSAMYRCASSPMGNTFGSGTRLTVV.

The chain couples TRBV5-1 to TRBJ2-3; TRBD2 might be the D (6 bases). CDR1 SGHRS and CDR2 YFSETQ come from the germline V gene. CDR3 length equals 12 residues. With 2 bases removed from V and 8 bases from J, the gap between germline ends came to 9 bases. CDR3 coding DNA: TGCGCCAGCAGCTTTGTGGGGGGTACGCAGTATTTT. This codes for CASSFVGGTQYF. The full variable domain, completed using reference TRBV5-1 and TRBJ2-3, is KAGVTQTPRYLIKTRGQQVTLSCSPISGHRSVSWYQQTPGQGLQFLFEYFSETQRNKGNFPGRFSGRQFSNSRSEMNVSTLELGDSALYLCASSFVGGTQYFGPGTRLTVL.

The rearrangement uses TRBV5-1 and TRBJ1-1; D perhaps matches TRBD1 (6 bases). Trimming took 0 bases from V and 1 from J, leaving 10 bases between them. Germline V gene data show CDR1 as SGHRS and CDR2 as YFSETQ. The CDR3 contains 15 residues. The chain's CDR3 is CASSLVAGANTEAFF. CDR3 nucleotides: TGCGCCAGCAGCTTGGTAGCAGGGGCGAACACTGAAGCTTTCTTT.

V and J are TRBV9 and TRBJ2-1, with D possibly matching TRBD1 (6 bases). CDR3 length equals 14 residues. Germline assignment: CDR1 SGDLS and CDR2 YYNGEE. V was clipped by 7 bases and J by 5 bases, with 16 bases between them. The CDR3 region has the DNA TGTGCCAGCGGCCCCGACAGGTGGGACAATGAGCAGTTCTTC. It encodes CASGPDRWDNEQFF.